The present T cell receptor (beta chain) was sequenced within a study of shared clonotypes between healthy human individuals. HIV-negative, healthy adults without recent acute infections or vaccinations were the donors. Trimming stripped 4 bases from V and 5 bases from J, with 10 bases between. Looked up from germline, CDR1 is SGHTA and CDR2 is FQGNSA. The CDR3 length is 13 residues. Study-level findings and limits: Tissues were not sampled, only blood, and their repertoires likely differ. The study's rarefaction showed incomplete sorted-subset sequencing despite large depth. The small donor group covered limited genetic and exposure diversity.

Using immunoSEQ multiplex PCR, the repertoire was profiled, and TCRdb retains in-frame clones only, with some absent. In the table there are approximately 2,300,000 clones, 80% to 95% of which are singletons. About this clone itself: Antigen specificity is unknown.

The V and J genes are TRBV7-2 and TRBJ2-3, with D hard to call. The TCR originated in a man between 18 and 29 years old in good health. Some clones in this sample may be carry-over from other donors' samples. The specimen was naive CD4+ T cells from PBMCs. Described subset: CD45RA+ positively selected. As DNA, the CDR3 is TGTGCCAGCAGCTCCGTCTCAGTAGATACGCAGTATTTT. Residues: CASSSVSVDTQYF.